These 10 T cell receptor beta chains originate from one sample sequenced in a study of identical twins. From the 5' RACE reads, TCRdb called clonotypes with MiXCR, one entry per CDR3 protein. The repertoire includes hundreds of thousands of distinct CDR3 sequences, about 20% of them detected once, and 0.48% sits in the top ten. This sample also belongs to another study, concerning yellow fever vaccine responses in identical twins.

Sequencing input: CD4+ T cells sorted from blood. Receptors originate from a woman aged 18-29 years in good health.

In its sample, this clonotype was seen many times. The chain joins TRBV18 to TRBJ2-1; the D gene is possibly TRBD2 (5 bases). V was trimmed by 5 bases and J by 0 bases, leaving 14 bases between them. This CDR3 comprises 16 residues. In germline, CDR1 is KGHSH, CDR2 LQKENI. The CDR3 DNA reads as TGTGCCAGCTCAGACTGGGAGCCGCGCTCCTACAATGAGCAGTTCTTC. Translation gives CASSDWEPRSYNEQFF. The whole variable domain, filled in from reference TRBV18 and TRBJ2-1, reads NAGVMQNPRHLVRRRGQEARLRCSPMKGHSHVYWYRQLPEEGLKFMVYLQKENIIDESGMPKERFSAEFPKEGPSILRIQQVVRGDSAAYFCASSDWEPRSYNEQFFGPGTRLTVL.

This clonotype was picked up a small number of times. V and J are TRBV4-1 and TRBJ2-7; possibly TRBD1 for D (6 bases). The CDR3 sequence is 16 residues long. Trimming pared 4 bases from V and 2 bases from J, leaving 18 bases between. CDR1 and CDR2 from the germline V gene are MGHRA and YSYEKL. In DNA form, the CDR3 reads TGCGCCAGCAGCCGAGTACCTAGAGGGACAACCTACGAGCAGTACTTC. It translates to CASSRVPRGTTYEQYF.

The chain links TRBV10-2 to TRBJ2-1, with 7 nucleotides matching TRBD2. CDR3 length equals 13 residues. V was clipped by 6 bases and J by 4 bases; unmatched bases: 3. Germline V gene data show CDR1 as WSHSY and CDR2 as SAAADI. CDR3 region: CASRLLAYNEQFF. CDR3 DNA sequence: TGCGCCAGCAGATTACTAGCGTACAATGAGCAGTTCTTC.

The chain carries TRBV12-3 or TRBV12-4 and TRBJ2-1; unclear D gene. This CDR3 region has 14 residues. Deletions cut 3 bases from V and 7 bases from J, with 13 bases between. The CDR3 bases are TGTGCCAGCAGTTTGGCCGAGAGGCTGAATGAGCAGTTCTTC. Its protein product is CASSLAERLNEQFF.

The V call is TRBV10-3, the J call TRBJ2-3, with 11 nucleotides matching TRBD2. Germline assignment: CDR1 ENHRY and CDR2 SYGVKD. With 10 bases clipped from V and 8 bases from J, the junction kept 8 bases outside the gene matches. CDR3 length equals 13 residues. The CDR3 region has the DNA TGTGCCACAACTAGCGGGAGTGTCGGTACGCAGTATTTT. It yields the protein CATTSGSVGTQYF.

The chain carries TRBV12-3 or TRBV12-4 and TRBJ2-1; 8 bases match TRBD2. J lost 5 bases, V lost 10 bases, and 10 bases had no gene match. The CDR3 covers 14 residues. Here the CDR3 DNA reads TGTGCCAACACGACTAGCGAAGAGAACAATGAGCAGTTCTTC. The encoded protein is CANTTSEENNEQFF.

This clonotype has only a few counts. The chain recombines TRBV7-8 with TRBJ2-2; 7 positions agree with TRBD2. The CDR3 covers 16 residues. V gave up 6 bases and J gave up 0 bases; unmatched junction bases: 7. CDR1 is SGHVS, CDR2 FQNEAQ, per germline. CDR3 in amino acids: CASRSIAGANTGELFF. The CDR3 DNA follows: TGTGCCAGCAGGTCTATAGCGGGCGCGAACACCGGGGAGCTGTTTTTT.

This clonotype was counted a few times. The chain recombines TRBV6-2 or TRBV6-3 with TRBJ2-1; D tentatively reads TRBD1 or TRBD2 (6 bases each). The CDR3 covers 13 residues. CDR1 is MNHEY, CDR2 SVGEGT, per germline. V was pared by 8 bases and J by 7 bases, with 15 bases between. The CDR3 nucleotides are TGTGCCAGCGGGACGGGGGCGCTTAATGAGCAGTTCTTC. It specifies CASGTGALNEQFF.

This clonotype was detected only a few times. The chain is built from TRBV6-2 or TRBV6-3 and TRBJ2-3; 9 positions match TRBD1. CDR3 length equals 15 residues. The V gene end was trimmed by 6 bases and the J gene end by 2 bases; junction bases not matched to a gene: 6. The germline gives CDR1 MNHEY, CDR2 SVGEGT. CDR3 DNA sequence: TGTGCCAGCAGCCGGGACAGGGATGTCACAGATACGCAGTATTTT. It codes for CASSRDRDVTDTQYF.

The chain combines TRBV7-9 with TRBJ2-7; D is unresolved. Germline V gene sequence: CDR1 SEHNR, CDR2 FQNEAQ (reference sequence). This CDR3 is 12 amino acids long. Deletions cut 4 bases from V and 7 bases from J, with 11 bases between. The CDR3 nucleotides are TGTGCCAGCAGCTCCGAAACTGGGGAGCAGTACTTC. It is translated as CASSSETGEQYF.